Following are 23 T cell receptor beta chains from one sample sequenced in a study of cytomegalovirus exposure and HLA in healthy donors. Sequenced by immunoSEQ multiplex PCR; TCRdb stores in-frame clones only, minus some. The data hold some 150,000 clones, with about 86% observed a single time. Sample: PBMCs. Receptors were obtained from a young woman in good health and CMV-seropositive.

CDR3 DNA sequence: TGTGCCAGCAGCTTACCCCCCTTAAATGAGCAGTTCTTC. As protein: CASSLPPLNEQFF. This chain links TRBV7-3 with TRBJ2-1; no firm D call. CDR1 is SGHTA and CDR2 is FQGTGA in the germline V gene. Trimming pared 2 bases from V and 7 bases from J, leaving 9 bases between. The CDR3 extends over 13 amino acids.

This chain connects TRBV14 to TRBJ2-7; TRBD1 aligns across 10 bases. This CDR3 is 15 amino acids long. CDR1 is SGHDN and CDR2 is FVKESK in the germline V gene. Trimming cost V 4 bases and J 5 bases; bases outside gene matches: 8. The DNA for the CDR3 is TGTGCCAGCAGCCCACGGGGACAGGGGTCCCACGAGCAGTACTTC. Its protein is CASSPRGQGSHEQYF.

CDR3 sequence reads: CASSQGQRNTIYF. CDR3 DNA sequence: TGTGCCAGCTCACAGGGACAGAGAAACACCATATATTTT. The rearrangement uses TRBV18 and TRBJ1-3; 7 bases are shared with TRBD1. The CDR3 contains 13 residues. In germline, CDR1 is KGHSH, CDR2 LQKENI. Trimming took 4 bases from V and 5 from J; bases not matched to a gene: 2.

The chain joins TRBV5-1 to TRBJ2-1; TRBD1 matches at 8 bases. The CDR3 totals 15 residues. The V segment lost 0 bases and the J segment 4 bases; nucleotides outside the gene matches: 3. Germline V gene sequence: CDR1 SGHRS, CDR2 YFSETQ. The CDR3 protein is CASSLEGQVYNEQFF. CDR3 sequence (DNA): TGCGCCAGCAGCTTGGAGGGACAGGTTTACAATGAGCAGTTCTTC.

This chain links TRBV28 with TRBJ1-2; D ambiguous. The V gene lost 3 bases and the J gene lost 5 bases, with 22 bases spanning the gap. Germline-derived CDR1 and CDR2 are MDHEN and SYDVKM. The CDR3 is made up of 17 amino acids. The CDR3 bases are TGTGCCAGCAGTTTTAGCCAGACCTCGGCGGTTTTATATGGCTACACCTTC. This encodes CASSFSQTSAVLYGYTF.

The genes are TRBV10-2 and TRBJ2-3; D might be TRBD2 (7 bases). The CDR3 runs to 16 residues. V dropped 6 bases and J dropped 4 bases, with 20 bases sitting between them. The germline gives CDR1 WSHSY, CDR2 SAAADI. DNA of the CDR3: TGCGCCAGCAGGAATCAGGGGCGGGAGCGTTCAGATACGCAGTATTTT. This sequence encodes CASRNQGRERSDTQYF.

The J gene is TRBJ1-1, the V gene TRBV7-2; D is possibly TRBD1 (6 bases). This CDR3 is built from 15 residues. V was shortened by 5 bases and J by 10 bases, with 23 bases between the two germline ends. Germline CDR1 and CDR2: SGHTA and FQGNSA. The CDR3 here is CASSGRDGWEQGAFF. The CDR3 bases are TGTGCCAGCAGCGGTAGGGACGGATGGGAACAGGGAGCTTTCTTT. The full variable domain, rest sourced from reference TRBV7-2 and TRBJ1-1, is GAGVSQSPSNKVTEKGKDVELRCDPISGHTALYWYRQSLGQGLEFLIYFQGNSAPDKSGLPSDRFSAERTGGSVSTLTIQRTQQEDSAVYLCASSGRDGWEQGAFFGQGTRLTVV.

The rearrangement joins TRBV11-2 to TRBJ1-5; D gene ambiguous. Trimming left V 5 bases short and J 4 bases short, with 9 bases between. The CDR3 contains 13 residues. Germline-derived CDR1 and CDR2 are SGHAT and FQNNGV. The CDR3 protein is CASSTGLNQPQHF. DNA for the CDR3: TGTGCCAGCAGCACGGGGTTGAATCAGCCCCAGCATTTT. The variable domain in full, with the rest retrieved from reference TRBV11-2 and TRBJ1-5, is EAGVAQSPRYKIIEKRQSVAFWCNPISGHATLYWYQQILGQGPKLLIQFQNNGVVDDSQLPKDRFSAERLKGVDSTLKIQPAKLEDSAVYLCASSTGLNQPQHFGDGTRLSIL.

The rearrangement links TRBV4-1 to TRBJ1-1; D gene unclear. Germline values: CDR1 MGHRA, CDR2 YSYEKL. The CDR3 has 15 residues. V was clipped by 2 bases and J by 3 bases, with 13 bases between them. CDR3: CASSQKVNGYTEAFF. For the CDR3, the DNA is TGCGCCAGCAGCCAAAAGGTCAACGGGTACACTGAAGCTTTCTTT.

This clone was counted once. The rearrangement joins TRBV28 to TRBJ1-5, with TRBD1 identical over 8 bases. Germline loops: CDR1 MDHEN, CDR2 SYDVKM. V lost 5 bases and J lost 6; bases outside the gene matches: 6. The CDR3 spans 14 residues. The chain's CDR3 is CASSLGQVLQPQHF. The DNA of the CDR3 is TGTGCCAGCAGTCTGGGACAGGTACTTCAGCCCCAGCATTTT.

V is TRBV18 and J is TRBJ2-7; TRBD1 matches 10 bases. CDR1 is KGHSH, CDR2 LQKENI, per germline. This CDR3 has 14 residues. With V trimmed by 5 bases and J by 3 bases, 4 bases remained unmatched. The CDR3 spells CASSRGTGDYEQYF. The CDR3 DNA reads as TGTGCCAGCTCAAGGGGGACAGGGGACTACGAGCAGTACTTC.

This clone was found once. The chain couples TRBV18 to TRBJ2-7, with D tentatively TRBD1 (5 bases). Per the germline V gene, CDR1 is KGHSH and CDR2 is LQKENI. This CDR3 has 14 residues. Trimming cost V 1 base and J 7 bases, with 14 bases left between them. The CDR3 region is CASSPQAGLGEQYF. CDR3 DNA sequence: TGTGCCAGCTCACCACAGGCAGGGTTGGGAGAGCAGTACTTC. Complete variable domain (other parts from reference TRBV18 and TRBJ2-7): NAGVMQNPRHLVRRRGQEARLRCSPMKGHSHVYWYRQLPEEGLKFMVYLQKENIIDESGMPKERFSAEFPKEGPSILRIQQVVRGDSAAYFCASSPQAGLGEQYFGPGTRLTVT.

The CDR3 DNA reads TGTGCCAGCAGCTCAACCGGACAGGGGGCGAACACCGGGGAGCTGTTTTTT. Its translation is CASSSTGQGANTGELFF. This sequence joins TRBV11-2 and TRBJ2-2; TRBD1 matches 10 bases. CDR3 length: 17 residues. V shed 4 bases, J shed 0 bases, and the junction held 5 bases outside the gene matches. Looked up from germline, CDR1 is SGHAT and CDR2 is FQNNGV.

J is TRBJ1-5 and V is TRBV30, with 9 nucleotides matching TRBD1. From germline, CDR1 is GTSNPN and CDR2 SVGIG (reference sequence). The CDR3 totals 14 residues. V lost 5 bases to trimming and J lost 6 bases; unmatched junction nucleotides: 8. CDR3 region: CAWAPGTGSQPQHF. The CDR3 DNA is TGTGCCTGGGCTCCCGGGACAGGGAGTCAGCCCCAGCATTTT.

This chain uses TRBV5-5 with TRBJ2-7, with D tentatively TRBD1 (5 bases). The germline gives CDR1 SGHKS, CDR2 YYEKEE (reference sequence). The V and J ends lost 2 bases and 4 bases respectively, with 13 bases between them. This CDR3 is 14 amino acids long. The CDR3 reads CASSFQIQGYEQYF. The DNA of the CDR3 is TGTGCCAGCAGCTTTCAAATCCAGGGTTACGAGCAGTACTTC.

The chain uses TRBV5-5 and TRBJ2-7; 9 bases line up with TRBD1. Germline lookup yields CDR1 SGHKS and CDR2 YYEKEE (reference sequence). V dropped 0 bases and J dropped 4; count of bases not matched to a gene: 2. The CDR3 spans 14 residues. CDR3 sequence (DNA): TGTGCCAGCAGCTTGGCCGACAGGGGGTACGAGCAGTACTTC. Translated: CASSLADRGYEQYF. The full variable domain, its missing parts supplied by reference TRBV5-5 and TRBJ2-7, is DAGVTQSPTHLIKTRGQQVTLRCSPISGHKSVSWYQQVLGQGPQFIFQYYEKEERGRGNFPDRFSARQFPNYSSELNVNALLLGDSALYLCASSLADRGYEQYFGPGTRLTVT.

This chain connects TRBV27 to TRBJ2-3; TRBD2 agrees at 8 bases. CDR1 is MNHEY and CDR2 is SMNVEV in the germline V gene (reference sequence). The ends lost 8 bases at V and 4 bases at J; junction bases unmatched: 2. The CDR3 sequence is 12 residues long. DNA for the CDR3: TGTGCCAGCGGGCGGGGGGCAGATACGCAGTATTTT. Its protein product is CASGRGADTQYF.

The rearrangement joins TRBV29-1 to TRBJ2-1; 14 positions agree with TRBD2. In germline, CDR1 is SQVTM, CDR2 ANQGSEA. Trimming cost V 3 bases and J 7 bases; bases outside gene matches: 8. The CDR3 has 16 amino acids. The CDR3 is CSVDAGTSGRGNEQFF. DNA of the CDR3: TGCAGCGTTGATGCCGGGACTAGCGGGAGAGGTAATGAGCAGTTCTTC.

This clone was seen once. V gene TRBV11-1 combines with J gene TRBJ2-7; possible D gene TRBD2, 6 bases. Trimming pared 2 bases from V and 0 bases from J, leaving 11 bases between. Germline assignment: CDR1 SGHAT and CDR2 FQDESV (reference sequence). The CDR3 is 15 residues long. CDR3 DNA sequence: TGTGCCAGCAGCTTACTTTACGGGAGCTCCTACGAGCAGTACTTC. Translation gives CASSLLYGSSYEQYF.

The V gene is TRBV5-1, the J gene TRBJ2-3, with D possibly TRBD1 on 5 matching bases. Germline V lookup: CDR1 SGHRS, CDR2 YFSETQ. Deletions cut 4 bases from V and 1 base from J, with 16 bases between. The CDR3 has 16 amino acids. The DNA for the CDR3 is TGCGCCAGCAGCCCTATACAGGAGCTTGGCACAGATACGCAGTATTTT. This translates into CASSPIQELGTDTQYF.

This chain connects TRBV5-6 to TRBJ2-5; tentative D call: TRBD1 (5 bases). Germline lookup yields CDR1 SGHDT and CDR2 YYEEEE. Trimming took off 4 bases at V and 2 bases at J, with 12 bases between the two ends. The CDR3 has 14 residues. The CDR3 here is CASSVTVDQETQYF. The CDR3 DNA follows: TGTGCCAGCAGCGTGACAGTAGATCAAGAGACCCAGTACTTC.

The rearrangement links TRBV5-1 to TRBJ2-3, with TRBD2 matching over 11 bases. CDR3 length: 17 amino acids. V lost 0 bases and J lost 3; bases outside the gene matches: 6. The V gene's germline CDR1 is SGHRS and CDR2 YFSETQ. In nucleotides, the CDR3 is TGCGCCAGCAGCTTGGCCAGCACTAGCGGGGGTACAGATACGCAGTATTTT. Amino acid sequence: CASSLASTSGGTDTQYF.

Here the CDR3 reads CASSRGDRYRGSGNTIYF. The CDR3 DNA sequence: TGTGCCAGCAGCAGAGGGGACCGGTACAGGGGATCTGGAAACACCATATATTTT. The chain joins TRBV5-5 to TRBJ1-3; 7 bases are a match to TRBD1. The junction had 14 bases not matched to a gene; V was cut back by 4 bases and J by 1 base. This CDR3 contains 18 residues. Germline CDR1 is SGHKS and CDR2 is YYEKEE (reference sequence).